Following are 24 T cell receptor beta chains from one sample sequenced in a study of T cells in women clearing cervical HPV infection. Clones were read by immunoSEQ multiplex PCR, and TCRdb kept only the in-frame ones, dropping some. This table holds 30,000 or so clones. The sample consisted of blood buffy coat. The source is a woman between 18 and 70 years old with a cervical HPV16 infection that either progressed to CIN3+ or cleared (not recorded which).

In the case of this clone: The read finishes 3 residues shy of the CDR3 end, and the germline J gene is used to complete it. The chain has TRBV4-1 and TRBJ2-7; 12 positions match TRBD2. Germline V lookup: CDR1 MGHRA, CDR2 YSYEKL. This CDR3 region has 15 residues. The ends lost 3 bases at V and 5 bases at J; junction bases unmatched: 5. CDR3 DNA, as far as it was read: TGCGCCAGCAGCCAGCCGACTAGCGGGAGAAACGAG. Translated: CASSQPTSGRNE. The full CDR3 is CASSQPTSGRNEQYF.

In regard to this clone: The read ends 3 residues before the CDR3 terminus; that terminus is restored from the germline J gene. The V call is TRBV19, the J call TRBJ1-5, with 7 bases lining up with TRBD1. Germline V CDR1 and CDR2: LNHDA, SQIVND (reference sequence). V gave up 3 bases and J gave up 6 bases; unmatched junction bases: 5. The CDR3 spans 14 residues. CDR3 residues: CASSIWAGGQPQHF. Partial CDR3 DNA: TGTGCCAGTAGTATTTGGGCAGGGGGTCAGCCC. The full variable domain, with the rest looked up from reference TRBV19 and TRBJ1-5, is DGGITQSPKYLFRKEGQNVTLSCEQNLNHDAMYWYRQDPGQGLRLIYYSQIVNDFQKGDIAEGYSVSREKKESFPLTVTSAQKNPTAFYLCASSIWAGGQPQHFGDGTRLSIL.

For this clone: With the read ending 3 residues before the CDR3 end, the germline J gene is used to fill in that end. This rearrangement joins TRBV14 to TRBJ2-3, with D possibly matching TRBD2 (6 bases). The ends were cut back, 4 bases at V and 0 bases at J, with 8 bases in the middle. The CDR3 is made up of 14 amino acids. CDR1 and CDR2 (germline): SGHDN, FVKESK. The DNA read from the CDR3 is TGTGCCAGCAGCCGCGGGGCTAGCACAGATACG. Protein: CASSRGASTDT. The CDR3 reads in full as CASSRGASTDTQYF.

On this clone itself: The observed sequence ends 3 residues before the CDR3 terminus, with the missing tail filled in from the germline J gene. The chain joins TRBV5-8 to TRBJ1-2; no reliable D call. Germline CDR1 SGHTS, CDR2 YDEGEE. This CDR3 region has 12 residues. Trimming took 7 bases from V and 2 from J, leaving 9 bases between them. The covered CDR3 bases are TGTGCCAGCCCTAGGAGCAACTATGGC. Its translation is CASPRSNYG. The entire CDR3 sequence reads CASPRSNYGYTF.

The CDR3 sequence: CASSEAAGLGYEQYF. CDR3 DNA (partial): TGTGCCAGCAGTGAAGCGGCAGGGCTCGGGTACGAG. The genes are TRBV6-1 and TRBJ2-7, with TRBD1 as a possible D gene (5 bases). The read is 3 residues too short to cover the CDR3 end, so that end is filled in from the germline J gene. The germline CDR1 and CDR2 sequences are MNHNS and SASEGT. This CDR3 is 15 amino acids long. V was pared by 0 bases and J by 4 bases, with 13 bases between.

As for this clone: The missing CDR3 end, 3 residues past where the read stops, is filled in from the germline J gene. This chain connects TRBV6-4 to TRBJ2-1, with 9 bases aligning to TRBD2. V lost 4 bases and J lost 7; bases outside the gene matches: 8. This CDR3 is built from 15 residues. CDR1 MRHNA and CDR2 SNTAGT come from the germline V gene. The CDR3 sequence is CASSVQLAGGNEQFF. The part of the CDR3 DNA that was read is TGTGCCAGCAGTGTACAACTAGCGGGCGGGAATGAG.

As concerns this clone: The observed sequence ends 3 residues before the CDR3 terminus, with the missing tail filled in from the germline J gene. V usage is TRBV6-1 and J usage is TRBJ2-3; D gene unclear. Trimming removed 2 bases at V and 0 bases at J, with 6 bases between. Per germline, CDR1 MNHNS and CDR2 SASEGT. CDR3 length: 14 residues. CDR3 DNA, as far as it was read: TGTGCCAGCAGTGAACAAGGGAGCACAGATACG. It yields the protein CASSEQGSTDT. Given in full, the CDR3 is CASSEQGSTDTQYF.

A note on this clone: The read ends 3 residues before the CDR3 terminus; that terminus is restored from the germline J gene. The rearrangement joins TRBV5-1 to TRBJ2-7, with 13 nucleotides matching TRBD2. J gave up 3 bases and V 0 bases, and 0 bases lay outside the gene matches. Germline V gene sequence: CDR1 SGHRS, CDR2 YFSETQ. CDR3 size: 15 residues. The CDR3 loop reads CASSLGLAGGYEQYF. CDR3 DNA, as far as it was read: TGCGCCAGCAGCTTGGGACTAGCGGGAGGCTACGAG. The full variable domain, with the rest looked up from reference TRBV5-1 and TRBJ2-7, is KAGVTQTPRYLIKTRGQQVTLSCSPISGHRSVSWYQQTPGQGLQFLFEYFSETQRNKGNFPGRFSGRQFSNSRSEMNVSTLELGDSALYLCASSLGLAGGYEQYFGPGTRLTVT.

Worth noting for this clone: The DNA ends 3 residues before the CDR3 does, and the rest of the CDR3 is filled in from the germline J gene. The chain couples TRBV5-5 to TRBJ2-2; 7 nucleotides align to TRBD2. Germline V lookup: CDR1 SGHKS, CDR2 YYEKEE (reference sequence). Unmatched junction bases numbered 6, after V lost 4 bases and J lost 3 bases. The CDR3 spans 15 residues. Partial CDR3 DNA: TGTGCCAGCAGCCGGGGAGGGTTGGACACCGGGGAG. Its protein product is CASSRGGLDTGE. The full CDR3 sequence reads CASSRGGLDTGELFF.

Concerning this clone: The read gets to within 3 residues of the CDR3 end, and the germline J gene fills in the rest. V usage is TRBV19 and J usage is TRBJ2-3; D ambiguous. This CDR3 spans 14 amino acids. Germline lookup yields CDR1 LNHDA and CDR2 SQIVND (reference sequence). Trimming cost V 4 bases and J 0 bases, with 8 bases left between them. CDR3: CASSTGPSTDTQYF. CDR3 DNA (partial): TGTGCCAGTAGTACGGGTCCTAGCACAGATACG.

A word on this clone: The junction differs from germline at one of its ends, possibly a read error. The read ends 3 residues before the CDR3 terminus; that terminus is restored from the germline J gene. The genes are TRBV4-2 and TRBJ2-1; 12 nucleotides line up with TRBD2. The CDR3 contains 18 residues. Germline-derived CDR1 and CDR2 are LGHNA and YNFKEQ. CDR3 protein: CASSHNLAGGPGYNEQFF. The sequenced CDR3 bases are TGCGCCAGCAGCCACAACCTAGCGGGAGGGCCGGGCTACAATGAG.

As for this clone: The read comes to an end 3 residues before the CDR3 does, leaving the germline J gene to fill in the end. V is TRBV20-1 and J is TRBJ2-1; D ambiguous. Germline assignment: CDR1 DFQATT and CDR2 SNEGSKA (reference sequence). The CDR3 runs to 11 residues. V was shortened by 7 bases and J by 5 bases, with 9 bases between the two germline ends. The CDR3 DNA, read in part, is TGCAGTGTTAACACCGACAATGAG. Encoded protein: CSVNTDNE. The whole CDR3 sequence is CSVNTDNEQFF.

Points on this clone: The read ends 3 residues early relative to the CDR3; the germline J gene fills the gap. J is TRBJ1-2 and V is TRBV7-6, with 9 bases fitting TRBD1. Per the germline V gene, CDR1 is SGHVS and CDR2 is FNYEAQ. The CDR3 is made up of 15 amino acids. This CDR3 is CASSLGQGHTDTYTF. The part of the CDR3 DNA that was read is TGTGCCAGCAGCCTGGGACAGGGCCACACAGATACC.

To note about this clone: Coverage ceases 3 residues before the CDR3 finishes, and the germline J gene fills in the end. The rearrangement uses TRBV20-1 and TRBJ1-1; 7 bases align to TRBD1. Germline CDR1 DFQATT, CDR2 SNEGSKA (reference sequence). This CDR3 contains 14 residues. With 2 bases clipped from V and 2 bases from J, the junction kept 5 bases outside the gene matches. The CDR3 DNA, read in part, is TGCAGTGCTAGAATGACAGGGATAAACACTGAA. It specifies CSARMTGINTE. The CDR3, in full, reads CSARMTGINTEAFF.

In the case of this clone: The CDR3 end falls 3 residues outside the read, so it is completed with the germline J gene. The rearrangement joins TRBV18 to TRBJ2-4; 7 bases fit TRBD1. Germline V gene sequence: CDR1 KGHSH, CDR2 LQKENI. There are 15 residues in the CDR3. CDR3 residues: CASSPSGQADYGQYF. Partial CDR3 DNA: TGTGCCAGCTCACCTTCTGGACAGGCTGACTATGGT.

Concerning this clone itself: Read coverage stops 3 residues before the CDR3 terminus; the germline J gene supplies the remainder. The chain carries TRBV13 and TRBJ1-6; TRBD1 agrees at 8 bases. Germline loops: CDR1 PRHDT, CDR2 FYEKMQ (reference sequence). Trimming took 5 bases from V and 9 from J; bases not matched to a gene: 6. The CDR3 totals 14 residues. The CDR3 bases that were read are TGTGCCAGCAGCCTCGGACAGGGCAGTTCACCC. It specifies CASSLGQGSSP. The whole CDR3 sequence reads CASSLGQGSSPLHF. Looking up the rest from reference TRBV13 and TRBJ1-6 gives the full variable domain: AAGVIQSPRHLIKEKRETATLKCYPIPRHDTVYWYQQGPGQDPQFLISFYEKMQSDKGSIPDRFSAQQFSDYHSELNMSSLELGDSALYFCASSLGQGSSPLHFGNGTRLTVT.

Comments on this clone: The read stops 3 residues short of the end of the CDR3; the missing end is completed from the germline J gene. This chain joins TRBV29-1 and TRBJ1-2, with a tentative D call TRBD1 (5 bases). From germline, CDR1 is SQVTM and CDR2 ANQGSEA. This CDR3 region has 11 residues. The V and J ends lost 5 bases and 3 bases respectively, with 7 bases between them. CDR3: CSVQGDYGYTF. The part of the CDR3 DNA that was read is TGCAGCGTTCAGGGAGACTATGGC.

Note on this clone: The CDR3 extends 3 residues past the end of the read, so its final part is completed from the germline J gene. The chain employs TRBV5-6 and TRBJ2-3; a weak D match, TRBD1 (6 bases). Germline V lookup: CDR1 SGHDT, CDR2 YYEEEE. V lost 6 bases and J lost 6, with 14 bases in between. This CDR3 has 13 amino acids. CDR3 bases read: TGTGCCAGCAAAGGGGGATCTTGGGATACG. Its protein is CASKGGSWDT. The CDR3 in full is CASKGGSWDTQYF.

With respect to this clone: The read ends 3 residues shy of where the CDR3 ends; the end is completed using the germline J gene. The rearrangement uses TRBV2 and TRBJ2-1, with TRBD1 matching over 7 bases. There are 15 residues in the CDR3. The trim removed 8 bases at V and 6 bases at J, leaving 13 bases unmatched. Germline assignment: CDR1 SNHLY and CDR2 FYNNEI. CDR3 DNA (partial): TGTGCCAGCGGACAACAGGGGATTGACGGCAATGAG. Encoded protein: CASGQQGIDGNE. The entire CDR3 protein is CASGQQGIDGNEQFF.

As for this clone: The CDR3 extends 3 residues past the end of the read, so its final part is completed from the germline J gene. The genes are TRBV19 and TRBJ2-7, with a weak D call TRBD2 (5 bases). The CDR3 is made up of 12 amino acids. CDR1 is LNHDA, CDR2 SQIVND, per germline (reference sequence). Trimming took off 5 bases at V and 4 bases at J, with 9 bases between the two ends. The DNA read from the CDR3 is TGTGCCAGTAGTTCTACGGGGTACGAG. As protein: CASSSTGYE. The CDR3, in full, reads CASSSTGYEQYF.

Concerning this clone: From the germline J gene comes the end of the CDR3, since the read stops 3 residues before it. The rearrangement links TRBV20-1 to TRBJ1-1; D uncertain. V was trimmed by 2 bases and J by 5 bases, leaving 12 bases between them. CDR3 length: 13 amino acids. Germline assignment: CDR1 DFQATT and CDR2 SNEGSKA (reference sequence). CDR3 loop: CSARTLVGTEAFF. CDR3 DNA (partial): TGCAGTGCTAGAACCCTCGTAGGGACTGAA.

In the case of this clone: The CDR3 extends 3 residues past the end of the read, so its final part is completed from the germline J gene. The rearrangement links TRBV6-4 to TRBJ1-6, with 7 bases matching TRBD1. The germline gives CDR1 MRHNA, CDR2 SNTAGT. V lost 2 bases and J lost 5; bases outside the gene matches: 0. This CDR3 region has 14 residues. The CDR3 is CASSDTGDNSPLHF. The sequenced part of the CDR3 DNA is TGTGCCAGCAGTGACACAGGGGATAATTCACCC.

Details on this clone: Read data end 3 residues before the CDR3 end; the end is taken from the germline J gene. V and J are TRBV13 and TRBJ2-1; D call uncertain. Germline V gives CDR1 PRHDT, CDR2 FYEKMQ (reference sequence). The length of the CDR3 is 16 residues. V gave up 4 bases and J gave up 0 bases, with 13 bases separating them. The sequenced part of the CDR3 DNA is TGTGCCAGCAGCTCTTTTCGTCAGAGCTCCTACAATGAG. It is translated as CASSSFRQSSYNE. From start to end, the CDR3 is CASSSFRQSSYNEQFF.

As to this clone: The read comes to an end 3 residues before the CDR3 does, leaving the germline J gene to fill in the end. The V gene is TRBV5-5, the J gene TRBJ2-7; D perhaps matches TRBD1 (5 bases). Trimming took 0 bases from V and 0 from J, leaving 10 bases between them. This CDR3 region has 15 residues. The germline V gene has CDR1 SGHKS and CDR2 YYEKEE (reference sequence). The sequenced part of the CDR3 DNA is TGTGCCAGCAGCTTGGCCTACGGACACTCCTACGAG. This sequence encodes CASSLAYGHSYE. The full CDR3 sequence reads CASSLAYGHSYEQYF.